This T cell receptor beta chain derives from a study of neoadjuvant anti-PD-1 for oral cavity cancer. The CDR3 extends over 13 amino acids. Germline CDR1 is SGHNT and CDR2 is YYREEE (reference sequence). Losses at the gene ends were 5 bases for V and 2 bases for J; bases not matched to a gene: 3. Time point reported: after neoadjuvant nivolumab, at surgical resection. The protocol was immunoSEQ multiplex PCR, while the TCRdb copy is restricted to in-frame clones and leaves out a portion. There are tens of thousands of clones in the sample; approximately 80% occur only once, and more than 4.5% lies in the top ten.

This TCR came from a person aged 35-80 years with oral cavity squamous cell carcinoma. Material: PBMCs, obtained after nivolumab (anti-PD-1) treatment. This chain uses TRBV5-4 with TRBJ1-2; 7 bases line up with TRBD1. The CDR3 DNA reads TGTGCCAGCAGTCCGGGACAGAACTATGGCTACACCTTC. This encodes CASSPGQNYGYTF.